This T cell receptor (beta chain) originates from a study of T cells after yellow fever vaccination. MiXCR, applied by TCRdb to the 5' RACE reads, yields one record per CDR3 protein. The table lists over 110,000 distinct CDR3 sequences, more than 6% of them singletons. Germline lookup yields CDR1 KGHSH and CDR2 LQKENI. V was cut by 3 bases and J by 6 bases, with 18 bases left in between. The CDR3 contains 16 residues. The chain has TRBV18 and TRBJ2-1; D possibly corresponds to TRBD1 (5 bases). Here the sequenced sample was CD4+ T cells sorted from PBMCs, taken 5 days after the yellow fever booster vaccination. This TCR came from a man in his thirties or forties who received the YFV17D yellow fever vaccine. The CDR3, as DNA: TGTGCCAGCTCACCCCAGGGTGAGAGAATGCTCAATGAGCAGTTCTTC. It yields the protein CASSPQGERMLNEQFF.